These 27 T cell receptor beta chains share one sample of origin, sequenced in a study of OX40 agonist ivuxolimab in advanced cancers. Assay used: immunoSEQ multiplex PCR; TCRdb lists only in-frame clones, some missing. Of approximately 13,000 clones listed, about 84% were seen once; the top ten hold around 19%. The sequenced sample was CD4+ or CD8+ T cells sorted from blood, obtained in a trial of the OX40 agonist ivuxolimab. Source of these receptors: an adult with an advanced solid tumor such as melanoma, head and neck, liver or kidney cancer.

The chain uses TRBV27 and TRBJ2-1; D gene unclear. The germline V gene has CDR1 MNHEY and CDR2 SMNVEV (reference sequence). This CDR3 has 16 residues. With 2 bases removed from V and 0 bases from J, the gap between germline ends came to 11 bases. DNA of the CDR3: TGTGCCAGCAGTTTAGGTGGCGCCGGCTCCTACAATGAGCAGTTCTTC. Protein: CASSLGGAGSYNEQFF.

Details on this clone: One end of the junction varies from germline; a read error may be responsible. The chain carries TRBV5-4 and TRBJ2-7; D is perhaps TRBD1 (6 bases). This CDR3 is built from 15 residues. Germline CDR1 reads SGHNT; CDR2 reads YYREEE (reference sequence). CDR3 loop: CASSQQATGSYEQYF. CDR3 sequence (DNA): TGCGCCAGCAGCCAACAAGCGACAGGATCCTACGAGCAGTACTTC.

V gene TRBV7-2 combines with J gene TRBJ2-7, with TRBD2 matching 7 bases. The V gene's germline CDR1 is SGHTA and CDR2 FQGNSA. The CDR3 has 14 residues. With 5 bases clipped from V and 6 bases from J, the junction kept 10 bases outside the gene matches. CDR3 coding DNA: TGTGCCAGCAGCCCGGGACTAAACCCGTCCGAGCAGTACTTC. Protein sequence: CASSPGLNPSEQYF. Variable domain in full (rest from reference TRBV7-2 and TRBJ2-7): GAGVSQSPSNKVTEKGKDVELRCDPISGHTALYWYRQSLGQGLEFLIYFQGNSAPDKSGLPSDRFSAERTGGSVSTLTIQRTQQEDSAVYLCASSPGLNPSEQYFGPGTRLTVT.

V is TRBV4-2 and J is TRBJ1-4, with D perhaps matching TRBD1 (6 bases). The length of the CDR3 is 14 residues. The germline V and J ends were trimmed by 5 bases and 7 bases, with 14 bases remaining between them. The germline V gene encodes CDR1 LGHNA and CDR2 YNFKEQ. The CDR3 DNA follows: TGTGCCAGCAGCGGTGGGGCAGGGGCTGAAAAACTGTTTTTT. Its protein is CASSGGAGAEKLFF.

The J gene is TRBJ2-1, the V gene TRBV7-8; maybe TRBD1 (7 bases). CDR3 size: 14 residues. The V and J ends lost 2 bases and 6 bases respectively, with 11 bases between them. Per the germline V gene, CDR1 is SGHVS and CDR2 is FQNEAQ. The CDR3 sequence is CASSLRQGGNEQFF. CDR3 nucleotides: TGTGCCAGCAGCTTACGTCAGGGGGGCAATGAGCAGTTCTTC.

V gene TRBV4-1 combines with J gene TRBJ2-7; tentatively, D is TRBD2 (5 bases). This CDR3 has 16 amino acids. Per germline, CDR1 MGHRA and CDR2 YSYEKL. Trimming took 0 bases from V and 2 from J, leaving 14 bases between them. CDR3 amino acids: CASSQERVVGAYEQYF. CDR3 DNA sequence: TGCGCCAGCAGCCAAGAGAGGGTAGTCGGAGCCTACGAGCAGTACTTC.

The CDR3 nucleotides read TGCACCAGCAGCCAAGGACAGGGAAAGAATCAGCCCCAGCATTTT. Translated, it gives CTSSQGQGKNQPQHF. The rearrangement joins TRBV1 to TRBJ1-5; TRBD1 is the table's D call, not checked against the DNA. TRBV1 is deemed a pseudogene. The CDR3 is 15 residues long.

This rearrangement joins TRBV29-1 to TRBJ2-7; 12 nucleotides match TRBD2. Trimming removed 1 base from V and 0 bases from J; junction bases left unmatched: 4. Germline CDR1 is SQVTM and CDR2 is ANQGSEA. The CDR3 consists of 16 residues. The CDR3 here is CSVEVTSGRSSYEQYF. The CDR3 DNA follows: TGCAGCGTTGAAGTGACTAGCGGGAGAAGCTCCTACGAGCAGTACTTC.

This clone is categorized as large. The J gene is TRBJ1-2, the V gene TRBV28; no clear D gene. This CDR3 comprises 15 residues. Germline V gene lookup returns CDR1 MDHEN and CDR2 SYDVKM. Deletions cut 5 bases from V and 4 bases from J, with 17 bases between. In DNA, the CDR3 is TGTGCCAGCAGTCCACAGCGGAATAAAGTCTATGGCTACACCTTC. Residues: CASSPQRNKVYGYTF.

This chain uses TRBV29-1 with TRBJ2-7; the D gene is possibly TRBD2 (5 bases). CDR3 length equals 14 residues. The V gene lost 8 bases and the J gene lost 2 bases, with 19 bases spanning the gap. Germline CDR1 is SQVTM and CDR2 is ANQGSEA. The CDR3: CSPKLRVETYEQYF. The DNA for the CDR3 is TGCAGCCCGAAACTGCGGGTGGAGACCTACGAGCAGTACTTC.

This clone is medium-sized in the sample. The rearrangement uses TRBV27 and TRBJ2-2; D call uncertain. Trimming took 5 bases from V and 1 from J, leaving 11 bases between them. The CDR3 consists of 15 residues. Germline CDR1 reads MNHEY; CDR2 reads SMNVEV (reference sequence). CDR3 protein: CASSTESRNTGELFF. CDR3 sequence (DNA): TGTGCCAGCAGTACAGAATCCCGGAACACCGGGGAGCTGTTTTTT.

J is TRBJ2-7 and V is TRBV6-5; D not resolved. Germline CDR1 is MNHEY and CDR2 is SVGAGI. The CDR3 spans 12 residues. The V end lost 0 bases, the J end lost 6 bases, and 6 bases lay between the germline ends. For the CDR3, the DNA is TGTGCCAGCAGTTACTCCTCGGGCGAGCAGTACTTC. Protein sequence: CASSYSSGEQYF.

This clone has more than one count but fewer than ten. Compared with germline, one end of the junction differs, possibly owing to a read error. J is TRBJ2-7 and V is TRBV7-7; D gene ambiguous. The CDR3 loop spans 14 amino acids. Germline CDR1 SSHAT, CDR2 FNYEAQ (reference sequence). This CDR3 reads CASSFRLGSYEQYF. Written as DNA, the CDR3 is TGTGCTAGCAGCTTTAGACTTGGATCCTACGAGCAGTACTTC. Together with reference TRBV7-7 and TRBJ2-7, the CDR3 gives the full variable domain: GAGVSQSPRYKVTKRGQDVTLRCDPISSHATLYWYQQALGQGPEFLTYFNYEAQPDKSGLPSDRFSAERPEGSISTLTIQRTEQRDSAMYRCASSFRLGSYEQYFGPGTRLTVT.

J is TRBJ2-7 and V is TRBV9; the D is unclear. CDR1 is SGDLS, CDR2 YYNGEE, per germline. The V and J ends lost 0 bases and 2 bases respectively, with 12 bases between them. The CDR3 consists of 15 residues. The CDR3 protein is CASSVGSDRTYEQYF. Written as DNA, the CDR3 is TGTGCCAGCAGCGTAGGATCAGACCGTACCTACGAGCAGTACTTC.

By proportion, this clone is large. The chain joins TRBV7-9 to TRBJ2-7; 8 positions match TRBD1. V lost 5 bases and J lost 3; bases outside the gene matches: 9. CDR1 is SEHNR and CDR2 is FQNEAQ in the germline V gene (reference sequence). CDR3 length: 15 residues. The CDR3 DNA sequence: TGTGCCAGCAGCCACCGGGACAGGCAAGTCTACGAGCAGTACTTC. The encoded protein is CASSHRDRQVYEQYF.

The chain recombines TRBV7-2 with TRBJ2-1; the D gene is possibly TRBD1 (5 bases). Germline V gene data show CDR1 as SGHTA and CDR2 as FQGNSA. There are 16 residues in the CDR3. V shed 3 bases and J shed 2 bases, with 14 bases lying between them. The CDR3 coding sequence is TGTGCCAGCAGCTTGAGTACACAGGTTCCCTACAATGAGCAGTTCTTC. As protein: CASSLSTQVPYNEQFF.

CDR3 bases: TGCGCCAGCAGCACCCCGGGACAGGGTAATGAAAAACTGTTTTTT. It is translated as CASSTPGQGNEKLFF. This chain uses TRBV4-1 with TRBJ1-4, with TRBD1 identical over 9 bases. Trimming removed 5 bases from V and 4 bases from J; junction bases left unmatched: 5. The CDR3 runs 15 residues. Germline loops: CDR1 MGHRA, CDR2 YSYEKL.

J is TRBJ2-5 and V is TRBV6-1; 13 bases map to TRBD2. The trim removed 5 bases at V and 5 bases at J, leaving 11 bases unmatched. This CDR3 comprises 17 residues. Germline V lookup: CDR1 MNHNS, CDR2 SASEGT. This CDR3 is CASSQGTRTSGSETQYF. The CDR3 bases are TGTGCCAGCAGTCAAGGCACAAGGACTAGCGGGAGTGAGACCCAGTACTTC.

The CDR3 sequence is CASSLDHTLAGGYNEQFF. The DNA for the CDR3 is TGTGCCAGCAGCTTAGACCACACCCTAGCGGGAGGCTACAATGAGCAGTTCTTC. The chain joins TRBV11-2 to TRBJ2-1; 11 bases are shared with TRBD2. Germline V CDR1 and CDR2: SGHAT, FQNNGV. The CDR3 loop spans 18 amino acids. V lost 0 bases to trimming and J lost 3 bases; unmatched junction nucleotides: 7. Filled out from reference TRBV11-2 and TRBJ2-1, the complete variable domain reads EAGVAQSPRYKIIEKRQSVAFWCNPISGHATLYWYQQILGQGPKLLIQFQNNGVVDDSQLPKDRFSAERLKGVDSTLKIQPAKLEDSAVYLCASSLDHTLAGGYNEQFFGPGTRLTVL.

The chain joins TRBV6-1 to TRBJ2-2; D remains unclear. Germline CDR1 is MNHNS and CDR2 is SASEGT. The CDR3 is made up of 14 amino acids. The V gene lost 0 bases and the J gene lost 3 bases, with 5 bases spanning the gap. CDR3 region: CASSEAPHTGELFF. Written as DNA, the CDR3 is TGTGCCAGCAGTGAAGCGCCCCACACCGGGGAGCTGTTTTTT.

This clone was observed a few times. The V gene is TRBV5-4, the J gene TRBJ2-7; D gene ambiguous. CDR1 and CDR2 (germline): SGHNT, YYREEE (reference sequence). The V end was cut by 2 bases, the J end by 5 bases, with 14 bases between. The CDR3 length is 14 residues. The CDR3 here is CASSLTGPQNEQYF. In nucleotides, the CDR3 is TGTGCCAGCAGCTTAACGGGCCCCCAAAACGAGCAGTACTTC.

The chain is built from TRBV7-2 and TRBJ2-1, with D hard to call. This CDR3 comprises 15 residues. V was clipped by 0 bases and J by 2 bases, with 8 bases between them. Germline CDR1 and CDR2: SGHTA and FQGNSA. CDR3 in DNA: TGTGCCAGCAGCTTAGCAGGGAACGCCTACAATGAGCAGTTCTTC. This codes for CASSLAGNAYNEQFF.

The gene calls are TRBV21-1 and TRBJ2-7; the D call of TRBD1 is as the table states it, not checked on the DNA. TRBV21-1 is a known pseudogene. The CDR3 has 16 amino acids. The CDR3 sequence is CASSKADRGPTYEQYF. The CDR3 DNA is TGTGCCAGCAGCAAAGCAGACAGGGGGCCAACCTACGAGCAGTACTTC.

This clone was counted once. The gene calls are TRBV4-2 and TRBJ1-2; the D gene is possibly TRBD1 (5 bases). The CDR3 sequence is 15 residues long. Trimming removed 0 bases at V and 8 bases at J, with 16 bases between. Germline CDR1 LGHNA, CDR2 YNFKEQ. The CDR3 protein is CASSQEREPRGGYTF. In DNA, the CDR3 is TGTGCCAGCAGCCAAGAGCGGGAACCCCGGGGCGGCTACACCTTC.

V usage is TRBV28 and J usage is TRBJ1-5; D unclear. Germline CDR1 and CDR2: MDHEN and SYDVKM. CDR3 length: 16 residues. Trimming removed 7 bases at V and 2 bases at J, with 18 bases between. DNA of the CDR3: TGTGCCAGCAACCCCCAAGCCAGGTTCGGCAATCAGCCCCAGCATTTT. This codes for CASNPQARFGNQPQHF.

The chain links TRBV5-4 to TRBJ2-1, with 12 bases that match TRBD2. Germline V gene data show CDR1 as SGHNT and CDR2 as YYREEE (reference sequence). The CDR3 contains 15 residues. V lost 3 bases, J lost 7 bases, and 5 bases stayed unmatched. The CDR3 DNA reads TGTGCCAGCAGCTCCGGGACTAGCGGGTTAAATGAGCAGTTCTTC. It encodes CASSSGTSGLNEQFF.

This chain uses TRBV10-1 with TRBJ2-3; D remains ambiguous. The CDR3 length is 14 residues. Germline CDR1 WNHNN, CDR2 SYGVQD (reference sequence). Trimming cost V 4 bases and J 4 bases, with 12 bases left between them. The CDR3 loop reads CASSGPASADTQYF. The CDR3 coding sequence is TGCGCCAGCAGTGGTCCGGCTTCAGCAGATACGCAGTATTTT.